What follows is one T cell receptor (beta chain) and its context. This entry is derived from a study of CD8+CD57+ T cells in acquired aplastic anemia. The wider study: An average of roughly 3 ug of DNA was obtained from sorted CD4+ and CD8+ cells.

CD8+CD57+ cell expansion, shown by flow cytometry, had occurred in the patients selected for sequencing. Therapy had not been given to patients before blood sampling. Researchers used genomic DNA as the template to profile TCR beta VDJ and CDR3. One entry per CDR3 protein, called by TCRdb with MiXCR from the reads. The sample records hundreds of thousands of distinct CDR3 sequences, 40% to 60% being singletons. The ends were cut back, 0 bases at V and 0 bases at J, with 9 bases in the middle. This CDR3 region has 16 residues. The germline gives CDR1 MGHRA, CDR2 YSYEKL. Source material: sorted CD4+, CD8+, or CD8+CD57+ T cells (not recorded which) from PBMCs. The rearrangement uses TRBV4-1 and TRBJ2-1; D uncertain. The source of this sequence is a human donor with aplastic anemia. CDR3 sequence: CASSQDNLLSYNEQFF. CDR3 bases: TGCGCCAGCAGCCAAGATAACCTGCTCTCCTACAATGAGCAGTTCTTC.